This record covers a single T cell receptor beta chain. The time point is: patch test 2, 6 weeks after DPC sensitization. Treatment meaning: therapeutic diphenylcyclopropenone sensitization with weekly scalp DPC. Each patch test followed a blood draw. These data belong to a study of human T cells and chemical hapten exposure. Study-level background: An area of 2 cm by more than 1.5 cm on upper inner arm skin received 2% DPC for sensitization. Weekly scalp doses of diphenylcyclopropenone were given to patients during the approximately 23-week study.

Individual cDNA molecules received unique molecular identifiers in the library. TCRdb itself ran the RACE reads through MiXCR, one entry per CDR3 protein. The sample carries about 380,000 distinct CDR3 sequences, under 6.5% recorded once. Material: whole blood, obtained in connection with sensitization to the hapten diphenylcyclopropenone (DPC). This clonotype was obtained from a woman under 30 with alopecia areata. Some clones in this sample may be carry-over from other donors' samples.

CDR3 protein: CASTPPGQGNQPQHF. The DNA of the CDR3 is TGTGCCAGTACCCCGCCGGGACAGGGGAATCAGCCCCAGCATTTT. The rearrangement joins TRBV19 to TRBJ1-5, with TRBD1 identical over 10 bases. V lost 7 bases to trimming and J lost 4 bases; unmatched junction nucleotides: 7. This CDR3 spans 15 amino acids. Germline V gene lookup returns CDR1 LNHDA and CDR2 SQIVND (reference sequence). The full variable domain, in which reference TRBV19 and TRBJ1-5 provide the parts outside the CDR3, is DGGITQSPKYLFRKEGQNVTLSCEQNLNHDAMYWYRQDPGQGLRLIYYSQIVNDFQKGDIAEGYSVSREKKESFPLTVTSAQKNPTAFYLCASTPPGQGNQPQHFGDGTRLSIL.